This T cell receptor beta chain came from a study of beta chain features in type 1 diabetes. The V gene end was trimmed by 1 base and the J gene end by 7 bases; junction bases not matched to a gene: 18. This CDR3 comprises 18 residues. Germline V lookup: CDR1 SGHDN, CDR2 FVKESK. This clone has just one count. cDNA synthesis used the whole RNA isolate, giving expressed TCRB sequences. The assay was immunoSEQ multiplex PCR, and TCRdb's table has in-frame clones only and misses some. The sample shows 900,000 or so clones, roughly 17% of them seen only once. This sequence joins TRBV14 and TRBJ1-1, with TRBD1 matching 7 bases. Material: naive CD4+ T cells from blood. The source is a woman under 30 in good health. CDR3 region: CASSQGQDRRTRRGEAFF. CDR3 DNA: TGTGCCAGCAGCCAAGGACAGGACAGGAGAACAAGGAGAGGTGAAGCTTTCTTT. Supplemented by reference TRBV14 and TRBJ1-1, the full variable domain reads EAGVTQFPSHSVIEKGQTVTLRCDPISGHDNLYWYRRVMGKEIKFLLHFVKESKQDESGMPNNRFLAERTGGTYSTLKVQPAELEDSGVYFCASSQGQDRRTRRGEAFFGQGTRLTVV.